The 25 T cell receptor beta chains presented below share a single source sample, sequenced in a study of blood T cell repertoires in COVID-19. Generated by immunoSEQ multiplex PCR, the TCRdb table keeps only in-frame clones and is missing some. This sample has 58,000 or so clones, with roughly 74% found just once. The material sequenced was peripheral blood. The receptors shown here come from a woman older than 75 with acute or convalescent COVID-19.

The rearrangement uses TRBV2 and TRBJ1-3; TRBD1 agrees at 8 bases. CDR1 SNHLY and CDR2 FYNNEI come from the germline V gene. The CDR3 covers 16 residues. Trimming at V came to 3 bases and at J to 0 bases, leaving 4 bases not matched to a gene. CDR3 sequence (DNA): TGTGCCAGCAGTGATGGGCAGGGGGCCTCTGGAAACACCATATATTTT. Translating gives CASSDGQGASGNTIYF.

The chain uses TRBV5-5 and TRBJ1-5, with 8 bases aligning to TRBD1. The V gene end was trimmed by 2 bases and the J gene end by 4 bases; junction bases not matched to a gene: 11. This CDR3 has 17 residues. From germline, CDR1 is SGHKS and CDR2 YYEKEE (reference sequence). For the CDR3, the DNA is TGTGCCAGCAGCTTAGGAAAGGGACAGGCCGTAAATCAGCCCCAGCATTTT. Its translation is CASSLGKGQAVNQPQHF.

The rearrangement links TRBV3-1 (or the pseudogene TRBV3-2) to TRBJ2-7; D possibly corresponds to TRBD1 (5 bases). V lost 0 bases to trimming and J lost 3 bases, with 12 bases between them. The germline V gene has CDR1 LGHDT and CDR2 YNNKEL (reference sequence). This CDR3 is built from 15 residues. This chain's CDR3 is CASSQERGVFYEQYF. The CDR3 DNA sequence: TGTGCCAGCAGCCAAGAAAGGGGCGTTTTCTACGAGCAGTACTTC.

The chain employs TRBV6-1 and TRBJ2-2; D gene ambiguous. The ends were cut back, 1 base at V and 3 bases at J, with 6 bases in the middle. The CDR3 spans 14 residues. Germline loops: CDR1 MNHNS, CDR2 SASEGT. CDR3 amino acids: CASSEGLHTGELFF. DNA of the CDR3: TGTGCCAGCAGTGAAGGACTTCACACCGGGGAGCTGTTTTTT.

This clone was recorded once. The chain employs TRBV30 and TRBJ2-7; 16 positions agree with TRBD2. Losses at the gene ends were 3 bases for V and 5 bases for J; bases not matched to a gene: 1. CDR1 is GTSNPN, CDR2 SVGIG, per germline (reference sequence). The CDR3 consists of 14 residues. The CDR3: CAWRGTSGRDEQYF. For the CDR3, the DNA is TGTGCCTGGAGAGGGACTAGCGGGAGGGACGAGCAGTACTTC. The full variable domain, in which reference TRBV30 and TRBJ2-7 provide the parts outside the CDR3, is SQTIHQWPATLVQPVGSPLSLECTVEGTSNPNLYWYRQAAGRGLQLLFYSVGIGQISSEVPQNLSASRPQDRQFILSSKKLLLSDSGFYLCAWRGTSGRDEQYFGPGTRLTVT.

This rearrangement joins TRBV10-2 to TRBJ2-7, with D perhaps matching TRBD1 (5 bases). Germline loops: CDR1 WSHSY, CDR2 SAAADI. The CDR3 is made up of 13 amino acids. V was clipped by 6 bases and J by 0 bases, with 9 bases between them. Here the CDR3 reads CASRETASYEQYF. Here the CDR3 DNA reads TGCGCCAGCAGGGAGACAGCCTCCTACGAGCAGTACTTC.

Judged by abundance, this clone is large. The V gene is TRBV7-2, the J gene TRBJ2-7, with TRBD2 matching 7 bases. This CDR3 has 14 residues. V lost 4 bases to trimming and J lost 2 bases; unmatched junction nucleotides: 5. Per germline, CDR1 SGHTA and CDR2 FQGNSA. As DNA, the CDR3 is TGTGCCAGCAGCTCCATTGCGGGGGCCTACGAGCAGTACTTC. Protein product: CASSSIAGAYEQYF.

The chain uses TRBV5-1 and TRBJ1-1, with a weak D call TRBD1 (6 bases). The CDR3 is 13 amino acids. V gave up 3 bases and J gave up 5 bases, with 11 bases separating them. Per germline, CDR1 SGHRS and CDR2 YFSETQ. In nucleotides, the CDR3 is TGCGCCAGCAGCTCACAGGGAGGGACTGAAGCTTTCTTT. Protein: CASSSQGGTEAFF.

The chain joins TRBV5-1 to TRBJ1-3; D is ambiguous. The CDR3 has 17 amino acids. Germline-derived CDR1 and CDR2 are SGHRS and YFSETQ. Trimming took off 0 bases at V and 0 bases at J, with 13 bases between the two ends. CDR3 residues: CASSLDLVGVSGNTIYF. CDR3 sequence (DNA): TGCGCCAGCAGCTTGGATCTGGTCGGGGTCTCTGGAAACACCATATATTTT.

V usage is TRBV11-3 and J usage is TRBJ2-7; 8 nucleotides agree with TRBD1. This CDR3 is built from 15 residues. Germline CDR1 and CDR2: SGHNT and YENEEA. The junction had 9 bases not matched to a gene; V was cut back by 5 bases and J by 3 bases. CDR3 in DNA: TGTGCCAGCAGCCCAGACCGGGACAGGATCTACGAGCAGTACTTC. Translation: CASSPDRDRIYEQYF.

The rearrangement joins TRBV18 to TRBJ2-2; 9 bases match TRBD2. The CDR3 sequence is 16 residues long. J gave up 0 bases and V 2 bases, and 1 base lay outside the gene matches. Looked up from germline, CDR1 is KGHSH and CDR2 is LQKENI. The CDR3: CASSPAGGPNTGELFF. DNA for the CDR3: TGTGCCAGCTCACCAGCGGGGGGGCCGAACACCGGGGAGCTGTTTTTT.

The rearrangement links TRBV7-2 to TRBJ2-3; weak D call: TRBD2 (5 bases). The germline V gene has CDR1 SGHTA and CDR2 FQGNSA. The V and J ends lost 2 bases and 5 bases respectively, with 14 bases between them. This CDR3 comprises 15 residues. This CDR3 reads CASSLIPEVRDTQYF. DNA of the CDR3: TGTGCCAGCAGCTTAATACCGGAGGTGAGAGATACGCAGTATTTT.

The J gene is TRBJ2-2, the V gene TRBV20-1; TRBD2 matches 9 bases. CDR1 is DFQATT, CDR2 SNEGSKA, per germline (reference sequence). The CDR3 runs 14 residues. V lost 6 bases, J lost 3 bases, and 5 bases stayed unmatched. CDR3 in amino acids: CSASSGRDTGELFF. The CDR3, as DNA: TGCAGTGCCAGTAGCGGGAGAGACACCGGGGAGCTGTTTTTT.

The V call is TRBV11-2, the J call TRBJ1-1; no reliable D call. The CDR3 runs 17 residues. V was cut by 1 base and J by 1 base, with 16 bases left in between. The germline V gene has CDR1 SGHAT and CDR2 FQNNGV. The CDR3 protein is CASSLAFQRRGNTEAFF. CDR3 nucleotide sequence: TGTGCCAGCAGCTTAGCTTTCCAAAGGCGAGGGAACACTGAAGCTTTCTTT.

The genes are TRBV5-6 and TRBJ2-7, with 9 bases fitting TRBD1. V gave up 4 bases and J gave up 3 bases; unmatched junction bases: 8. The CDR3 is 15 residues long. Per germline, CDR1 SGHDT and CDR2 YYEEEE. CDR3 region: CASSGGGTGRYEQYF. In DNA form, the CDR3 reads TGTGCCAGCAGCGGTGGGGGGACAGGGCGCTACGAGCAGTACTTC.

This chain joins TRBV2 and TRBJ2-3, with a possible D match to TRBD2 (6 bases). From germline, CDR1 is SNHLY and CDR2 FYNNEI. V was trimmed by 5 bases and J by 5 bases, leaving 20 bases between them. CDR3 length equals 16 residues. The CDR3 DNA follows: TGTGCCAGCAGTCCCCTACGCGGGACGGGCATAGATACGCAGTATTTT. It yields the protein CASSPLRGTGIDTQYF.

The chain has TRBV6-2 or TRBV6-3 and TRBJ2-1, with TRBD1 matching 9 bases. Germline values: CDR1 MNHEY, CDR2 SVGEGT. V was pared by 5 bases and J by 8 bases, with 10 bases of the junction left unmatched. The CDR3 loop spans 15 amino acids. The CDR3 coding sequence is TGTGCCAGCAGTCCCGGACAGGGGATTATCGATGAGCAGTTCTTC. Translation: CASSPGQGIIDEQFF.

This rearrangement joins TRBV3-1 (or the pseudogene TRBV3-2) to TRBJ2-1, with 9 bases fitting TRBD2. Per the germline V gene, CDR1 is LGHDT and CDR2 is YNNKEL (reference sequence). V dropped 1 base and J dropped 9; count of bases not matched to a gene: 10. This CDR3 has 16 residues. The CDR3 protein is CASSQALGGLAGEQFF. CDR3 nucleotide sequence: TGTGCCAGCAGCCAAGCGTTAGGGGGACTAGCTGGTGAGCAGTTCTTC.

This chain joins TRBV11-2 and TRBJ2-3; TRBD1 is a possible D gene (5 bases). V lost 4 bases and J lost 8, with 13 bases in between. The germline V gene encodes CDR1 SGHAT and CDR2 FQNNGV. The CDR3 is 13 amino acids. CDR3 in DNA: TGTGCCAGCAGCTCATTAGACAGACCTACGCAGTATTTT. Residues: CASSSLDRPTQYF.

This CDR3 is CASSQVGQEQFF. The CDR3 DNA reads as TGTGCCAGCAGCCAAGTAGGACAGGAGCAGTTCTTC. The V call is TRBV14, the J call TRBJ2-1; a weak D match, TRBD1 (6 bases). There are 12 residues in the CDR3. Trimming took 1 base from V and 10 from J, leaving 8 bases between them. Germline V lookup: CDR1 SGHDN, CDR2 FVKESK.

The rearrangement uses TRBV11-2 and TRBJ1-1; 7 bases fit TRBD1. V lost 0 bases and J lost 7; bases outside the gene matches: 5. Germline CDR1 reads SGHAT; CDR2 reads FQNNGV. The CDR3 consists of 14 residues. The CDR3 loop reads CASSLDRDRDEAFF. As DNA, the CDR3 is TGTGCCAGCAGCTTAGATCGAGACAGGGATGAAGCTTTCTTT.

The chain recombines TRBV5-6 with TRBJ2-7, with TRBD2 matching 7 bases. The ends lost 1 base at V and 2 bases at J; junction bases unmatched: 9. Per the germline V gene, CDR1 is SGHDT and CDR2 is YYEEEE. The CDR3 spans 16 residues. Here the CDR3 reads CASSLRGREVPYEQYF. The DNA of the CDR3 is TGTGCCAGCAGCTTGCGGGGACGGGAGGTTCCCTACGAGCAGTACTTC.

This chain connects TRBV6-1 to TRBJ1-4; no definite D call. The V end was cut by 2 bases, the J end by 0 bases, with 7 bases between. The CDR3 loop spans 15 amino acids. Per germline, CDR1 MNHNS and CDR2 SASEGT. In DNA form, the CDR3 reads TGTGCCAGCAGTGAATCGTTTGCAACTAATGAAAAACTGTTTTTT. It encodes CASSESFATNEKLFF.

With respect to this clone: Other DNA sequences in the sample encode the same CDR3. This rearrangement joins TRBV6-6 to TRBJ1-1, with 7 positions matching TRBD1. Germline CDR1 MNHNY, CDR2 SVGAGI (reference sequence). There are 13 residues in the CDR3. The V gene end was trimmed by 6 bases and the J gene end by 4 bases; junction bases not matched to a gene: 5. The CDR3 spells CASRNRGGTEAFF. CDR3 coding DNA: TGTGCCAGCAGAAACAGGGGTGGCACTGAAGCTTTCTTT.

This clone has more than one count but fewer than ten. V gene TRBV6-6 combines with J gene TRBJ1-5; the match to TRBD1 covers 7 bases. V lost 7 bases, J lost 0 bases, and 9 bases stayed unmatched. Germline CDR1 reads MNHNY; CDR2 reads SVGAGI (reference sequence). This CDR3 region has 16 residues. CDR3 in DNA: TGTGCCAGCACCCTAGGGACAGCTTATAGCAATCAGCCCCAGCATTTT. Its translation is CASTLGTAYSNQPQHF.